This T cell receptor (beta chain) was recorded in a study of blood T cell repertoires in COVID-19. This clone was seen only a few times. The assay was immunoSEQ multiplex PCR, and TCRdb's table has in-frame clones only and misses some. This sample has approximately 220,000 clones, with roughly 85% found just once. The CDR3 has 15 amino acids. CDR1 is SGHRS, CDR2 YFSETQ, per germline. V was pared by 2 bases and J by 8 bases, with 14 bases between. The source material was peripheral blood. The J gene is TRBJ1-6, the V gene TRBV5-1; D is perhaps TRBD1 (5 bases). This clonotype originated in a woman aged 40 to 50 with active or convalescent COVID-19. The CDR3 loop reads CASSLLLDIDSPLHF. The CDR3 DNA reads TGCGCCAGCAGCTTACTTCTGGACATTGATTCACCCCTCCACTTT.